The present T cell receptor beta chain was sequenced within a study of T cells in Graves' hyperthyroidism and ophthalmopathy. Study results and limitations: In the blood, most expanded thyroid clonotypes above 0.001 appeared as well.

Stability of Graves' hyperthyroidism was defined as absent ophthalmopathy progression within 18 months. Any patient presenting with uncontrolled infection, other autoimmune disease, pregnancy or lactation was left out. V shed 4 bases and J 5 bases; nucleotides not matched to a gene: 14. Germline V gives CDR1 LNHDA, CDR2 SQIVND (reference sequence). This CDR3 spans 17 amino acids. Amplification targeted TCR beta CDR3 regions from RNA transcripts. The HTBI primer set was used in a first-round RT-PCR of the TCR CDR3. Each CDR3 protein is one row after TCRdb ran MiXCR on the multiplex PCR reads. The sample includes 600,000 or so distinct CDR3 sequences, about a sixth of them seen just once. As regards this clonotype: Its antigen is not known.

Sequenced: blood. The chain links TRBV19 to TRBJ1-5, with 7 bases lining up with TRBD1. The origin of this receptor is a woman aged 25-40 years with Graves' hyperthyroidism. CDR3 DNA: TGTGCCAGTAGTAAGCTCCCGGGACAGCAAATTGATCAGCCCCAGCATTTT. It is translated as CASSKLPGQQIDQPQHF.